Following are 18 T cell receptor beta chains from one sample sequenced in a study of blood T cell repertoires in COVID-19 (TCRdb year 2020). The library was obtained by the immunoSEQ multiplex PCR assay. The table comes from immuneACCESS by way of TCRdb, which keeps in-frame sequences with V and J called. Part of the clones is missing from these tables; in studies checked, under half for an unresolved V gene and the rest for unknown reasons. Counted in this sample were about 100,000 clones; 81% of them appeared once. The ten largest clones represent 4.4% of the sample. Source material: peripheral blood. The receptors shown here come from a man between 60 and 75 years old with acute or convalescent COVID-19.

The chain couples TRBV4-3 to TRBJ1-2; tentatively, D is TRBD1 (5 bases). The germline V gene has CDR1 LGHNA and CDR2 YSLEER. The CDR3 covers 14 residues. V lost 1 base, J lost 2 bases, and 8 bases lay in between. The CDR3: CASSQGQTNYGYTF. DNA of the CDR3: TGCGCCAGCAGCCAAGGACAGACCAACTATGGCTACACCTTC.

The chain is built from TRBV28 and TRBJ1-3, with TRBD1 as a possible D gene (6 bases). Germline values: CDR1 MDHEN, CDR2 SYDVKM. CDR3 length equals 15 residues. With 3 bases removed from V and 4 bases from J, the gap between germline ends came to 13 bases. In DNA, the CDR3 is TGTGCCAGCAGTTTTTTTCCAGGGGCCGGAAACACCATATATTTT. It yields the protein CASSFFPGAGNTIYF.

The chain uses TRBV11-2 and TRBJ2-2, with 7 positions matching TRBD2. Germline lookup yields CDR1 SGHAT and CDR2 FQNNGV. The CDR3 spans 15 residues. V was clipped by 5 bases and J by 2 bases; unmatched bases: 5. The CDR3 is CASSQSGGNTGELFF. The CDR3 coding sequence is TGTGCCAGCAGCCAGTCGGGGGGAAACACCGGGGAGCTGTTTTTT.

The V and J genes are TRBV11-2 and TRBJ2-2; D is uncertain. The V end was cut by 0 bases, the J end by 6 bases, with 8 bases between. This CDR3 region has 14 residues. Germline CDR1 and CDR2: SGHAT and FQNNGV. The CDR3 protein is CASSLDRQAGELFF. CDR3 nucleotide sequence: TGTGCCAGCAGCTTAGATCGCCAGGCCGGGGAGCTGTTTTTT.

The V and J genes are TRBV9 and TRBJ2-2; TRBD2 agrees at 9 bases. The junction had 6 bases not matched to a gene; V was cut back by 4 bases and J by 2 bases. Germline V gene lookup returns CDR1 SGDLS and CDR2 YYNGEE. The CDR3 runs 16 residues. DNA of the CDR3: TGTGCCAGCAGCAAGCGGACTAGCGCTAACACCGGGGAGCTGTTTTTT. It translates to CASSKRTSANTGELFF.

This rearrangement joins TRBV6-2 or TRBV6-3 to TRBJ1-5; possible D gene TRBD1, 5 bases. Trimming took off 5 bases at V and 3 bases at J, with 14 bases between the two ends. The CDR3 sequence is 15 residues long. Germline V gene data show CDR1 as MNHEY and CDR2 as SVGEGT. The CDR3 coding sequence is TGTGCCAGCAGTCTCCGGTGGGGCTCCAATCAGCCCCAGCATTTT. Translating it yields CASSLRWGSNQPQHF.

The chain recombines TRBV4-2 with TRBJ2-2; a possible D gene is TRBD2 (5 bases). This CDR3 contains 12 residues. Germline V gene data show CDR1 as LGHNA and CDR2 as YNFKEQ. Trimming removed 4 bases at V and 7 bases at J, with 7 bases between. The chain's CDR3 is CASSPEGGELFF. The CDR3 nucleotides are TGTGCCAGCAGCCCCGAGGGCGGGGAGCTGTTTTTT.

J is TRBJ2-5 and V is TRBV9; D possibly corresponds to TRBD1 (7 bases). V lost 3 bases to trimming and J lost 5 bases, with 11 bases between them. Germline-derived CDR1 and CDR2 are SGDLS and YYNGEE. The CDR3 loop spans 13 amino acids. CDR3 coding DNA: TGTGCCAGCAGCGCCAGGGGGAGGGAGACCCAGTACTTC. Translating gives CASSARGRETQYF.

The CDR3 DNA reads TGTGCCAGCAGTCGCGGACAGACGAACACCGGGGAGCTGTTTTTT. Translation gives CASSRGQTNTGELFF. The gene calls are TRBV5-8 and TRBJ2-2; tentatively, D is TRBD1 (6 bases). The CDR3 length is 15 residues. Germline CDR1 reads SGHTS; CDR2 reads YDEGEE. The V gene lost 5 bases and the J gene lost 0 bases, with 11 bases spanning the gap.

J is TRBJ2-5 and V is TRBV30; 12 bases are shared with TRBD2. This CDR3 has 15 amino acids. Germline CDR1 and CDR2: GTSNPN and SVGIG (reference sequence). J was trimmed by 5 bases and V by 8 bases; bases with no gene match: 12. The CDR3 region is CAGTLAGGSWETQYF. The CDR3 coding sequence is TGTGCCGGTACACTAGCGGGGGGCTCCTGGGAGACCCAGTACTTC.

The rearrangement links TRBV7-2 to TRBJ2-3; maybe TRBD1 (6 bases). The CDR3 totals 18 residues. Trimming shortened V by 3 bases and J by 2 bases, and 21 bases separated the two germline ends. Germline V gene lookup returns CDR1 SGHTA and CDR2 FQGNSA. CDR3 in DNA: TGTGCCAGCAGCTTTTTGTCGTTGTACAGGGCGTACACAGATACGCAGTATTTT. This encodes CASSFLSLYRAYTDTQYF.

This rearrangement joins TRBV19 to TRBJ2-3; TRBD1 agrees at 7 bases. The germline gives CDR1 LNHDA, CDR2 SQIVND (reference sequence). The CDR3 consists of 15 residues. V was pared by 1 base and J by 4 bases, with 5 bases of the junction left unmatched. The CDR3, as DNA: TGTGCCAGTAGTATAGTTAGAGGGGGCCCAGATACGCAGTATTTT. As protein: CASSIVRGGPDTQYF.

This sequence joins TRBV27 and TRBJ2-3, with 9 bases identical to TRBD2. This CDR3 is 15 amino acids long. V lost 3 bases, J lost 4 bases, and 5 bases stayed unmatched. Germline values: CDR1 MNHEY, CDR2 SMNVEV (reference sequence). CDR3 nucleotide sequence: TGTGCCAGCAGTTTCGGGACTAGCTCGGCAGATACGCAGTATTTT. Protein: CASSFGTSSADTQYF.

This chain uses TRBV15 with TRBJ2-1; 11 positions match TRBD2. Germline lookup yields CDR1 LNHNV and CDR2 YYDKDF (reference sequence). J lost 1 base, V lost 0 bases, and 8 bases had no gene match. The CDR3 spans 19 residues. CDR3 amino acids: CATSRDLAGGPFSYNEQFF. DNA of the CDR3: TGTGCCACCAGCAGAGATCTAGCGGGAGGACCTTTTTCCTACAATGAGCAGTTCTTC.

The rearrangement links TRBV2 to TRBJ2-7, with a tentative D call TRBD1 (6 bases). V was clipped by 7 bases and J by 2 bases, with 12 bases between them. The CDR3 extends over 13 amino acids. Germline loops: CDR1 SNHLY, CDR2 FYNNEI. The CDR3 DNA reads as TGTGCCAGCACTGTACAGGGTACCTACGAGCAGTACTTC. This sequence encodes CASTVQGTYEQYF. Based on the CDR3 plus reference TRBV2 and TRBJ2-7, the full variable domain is EPEVTQTPSHQVTQMGQEVILRCVPISNHLYFYWYRQILGQKVEFLVSFYNNEISEKSEIFDDQFSVERPDGSNFTLKIRSTKLEDSAMYFCASTVQGTYEQYFGPGTRLTVT.

CDR3 nucleotides: TGTGCCAGTAGTAGCGGGTCGAGCTCCTACGAGCAGTACTTC. Amino acid sequence: CASSSGSSSYEQYF. V is TRBV19 and J is TRBJ2-7, with a possible D match to TRBD2 (5 bases). Trimming pared 4 bases from V and 0 bases from J, leaving 10 bases between. This CDR3 contains 14 residues. Looked up from germline, CDR1 is LNHDA and CDR2 is SQIVND (reference sequence).

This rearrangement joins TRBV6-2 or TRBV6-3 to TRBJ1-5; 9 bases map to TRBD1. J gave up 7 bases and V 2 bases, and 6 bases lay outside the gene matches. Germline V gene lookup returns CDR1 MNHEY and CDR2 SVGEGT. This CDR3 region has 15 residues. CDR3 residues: CASSYTGQGIQPQHF. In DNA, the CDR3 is TGTGCCAGCAGTTACACAGGACAGGGGATCCAGCCCCAGCATTTT.

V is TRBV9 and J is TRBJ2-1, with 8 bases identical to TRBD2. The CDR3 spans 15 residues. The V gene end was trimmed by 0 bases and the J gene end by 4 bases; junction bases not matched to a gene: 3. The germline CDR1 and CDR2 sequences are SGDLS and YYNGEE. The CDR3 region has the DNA TGTGCCAGCAGCGTAGCGCGGGGGGCTTACAATGAGCAGTTCTTC. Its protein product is CASSVARGAYNEQFF. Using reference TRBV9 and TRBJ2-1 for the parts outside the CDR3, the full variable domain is DSGVTQTPKHLITATGQRVTLRCSPRSGDLSVYWYQQSLDQGLQFLIQYYNGEERAKGNILERFSAQQFPDLHSELNLSSLELGDSALYFCASSVARGAYNEQFFGPGTRLTVL.